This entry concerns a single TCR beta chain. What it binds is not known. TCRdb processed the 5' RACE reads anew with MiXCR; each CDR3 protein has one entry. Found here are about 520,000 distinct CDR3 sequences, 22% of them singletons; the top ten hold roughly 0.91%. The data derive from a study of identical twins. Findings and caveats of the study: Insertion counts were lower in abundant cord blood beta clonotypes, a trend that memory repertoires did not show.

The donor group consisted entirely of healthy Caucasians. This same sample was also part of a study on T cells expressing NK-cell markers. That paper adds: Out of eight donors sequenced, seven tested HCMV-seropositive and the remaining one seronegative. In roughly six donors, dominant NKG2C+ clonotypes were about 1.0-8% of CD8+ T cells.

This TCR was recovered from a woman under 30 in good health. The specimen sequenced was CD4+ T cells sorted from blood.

The CDR3 protein is CASTRGTSGDNEQFF. The CDR3, as DNA: TGTGCCAGCACCAGGGGGACTAGCGGGGACAATGAGCAGTTCTTC. The rearrangement links TRBV2 to TRBJ2-1; TRBD2 matches at 13 bases. The germline CDR1 and CDR2 sequences are SNHLY and FYNNEI. Trimming cost V 7 bases and J 5 bases; bases outside gene matches: 5. CDR3 length: 15 amino acids.